The 8 T cell receptor beta chains in this list originate from one sample, sequenced in a study of blood T cell repertoires in COVID-19. Sequenced by immunoSEQ multiplex PCR; TCRdb stores in-frame clones only, minus some. The table includes approximately 480,000 clones, around 90% detected once. Material for sequencing was PBMCs or T cells enriched from blood (not recorded which). Receptor source: a woman under 30 who had recovered from COVID-19.

This chain joins TRBV11-2 and TRBJ2-1; 7 bases fit TRBD2. This CDR3 is built from 18 residues. V lost 4 bases, J lost 0 bases, and 12 bases stayed unmatched. CDR1 is SGHAT and CDR2 is FQNNGV in the germline V gene. The CDR3 DNA follows: TGTGCCAGCAGCTCTAGACCAGCGGGGAAGGTCTCCTACAATGAGCAGTTCTTC. Translation: CASSSRPAGKVSYNEQFF.

This chain joins TRBV6-5 and TRBJ2-7; 7 bases match TRBD1. The CDR3 is 13 amino acids. Germline V CDR1 and CDR2: MNHEY, SVGAGI. V shed 10 bases, J shed 2 bases, and the junction held 8 bases outside the gene matches. In DNA form, the CDR3 reads TGTGCCACGGCCCGGACAGGACCCTACGAGCAGTACTTC. Amino acid sequence: CATARTGPYEQYF.

The J gene is TRBJ2-7, the V gene TRBV27, with 7 bases that match TRBD1. Germline loops: CDR1 MNHEY, CDR2 SMNVEV (reference sequence). This CDR3 is built from 16 residues. J was trimmed by 4 bases and V by 3 bases; bases with no gene match: 12. CDR3 sequence (DNA): TGTGCCAGCAGTTTCAGGTGGAGTCAGGGGGAATACGAGCAGTACTTC. Amino acids: CASSFRWSQGEYEQYF.

The V call is TRBV5-1, the J call TRBJ2-3; 11 positions match TRBD2. The V gene end was trimmed by 5 bases and the J gene end by 4 bases; junction bases not matched to a gene: 6. Germline lookup yields CDR1 SGHRS and CDR2 YFSETQ. The CDR3 runs 15 residues. This CDR3 reads CASRISGGAADTQYF. DNA of the CDR3: TGCGCCAGCAGAATTAGCGGGGGGGCGGCAGATACGCAGTATTTT.

This clone was detected only a few times. The genes are TRBV28 and TRBJ1-4, with TRBD1 identical over 8 bases. CDR3 size: 16 residues. CDR1 is MDHEN and CDR2 is SYDVKM in the germline V gene. V dropped 5 bases and J dropped 1; count of bases not matched to a gene: 6. The CDR3 region has the DNA TGTGCCAGCAGTCCTCTCACAGGGGGAACTAATGAAAAACTGTTTTTT. Its protein product is CASSPLTGGTNEKLFF.

The chain uses TRBV30 and TRBJ1-1; D ambiguous. The length of the CDR3 is 12 residues. In germline, CDR1 is GTSNPN, CDR2 SVGIG (reference sequence). V shed 1 base and J shed 6 bases, with 9 bases lying between them. DNA for the CDR3: TGTGCCTGGAGTGACCAGGCCGCTGAAGCTTTCTTT. Its protein product is CAWSDQAAEAFF.

This clone was seen a handful of times. The rearrangement joins TRBV3-1 (or the pseudogene TRBV3-2) to TRBJ1-5, with D perhaps TRBD1 (6 bases). The CDR3 totals 14 residues. The germline V gene has CDR1 LGHDT and CDR2 YNNKEL (reference sequence). The ends were cut back, 4 bases at V and 6 bases at J, with 13 bases in the middle. This CDR3 is CASSLDSFTQPQHF. In nucleotides, the CDR3 is TGTGCCAGCAGCCTGGACAGTTTCACTCAGCCCCAGCATTTT.

This sequence joins TRBV6-1 and TRBJ1-6, with D hard to call. The germline gives CDR1 MNHNS, CDR2 SASEGT. The germline V and J ends were trimmed by 0 bases and 0 bases, with 12 bases remaining between them. The CDR3 covers 18 residues. CDR3 amino acids: CASSEAHGISSYNSPLHF. The CDR3 coding sequence is TGTGCCAGCAGTGAAGCGCACGGGATCAGCTCCTATAATTCACCCCTCCACTTT.